Included here is one T cell receptor beta chain sequence, with context. CDR3 size: 15 residues. V lost 2 bases and J lost 13; bases outside the gene matches: 14. Germline CDR1 is ENHRY and CDR2 is SYGVKD. TCRdb keeps only in-frame clones here, not all; method: immunoSEQ multiplex PCR. Of 150,000 to 200,000 clones detected, around 87% appear once; the ten largest clones hold around 12%. This entry is derived from a study of blood T cell repertoires in COVID-19. Overall study: COVID-19 samples collected from the United States, Italy and Spain covered acute and convalescent phases.

Patients in Seattle were enrolled during active infection, then followed longitudinally. Source material: peripheral blood. The TCR was taken from a woman in her sixties or seventies with COVID-19, enrolled during active disease. This chain uses TRBV10-3 with TRBJ1-2; TRBD1 matches 9 bases. The CDR3: CAISEGTGGLPLGTF. The CDR3 region has the DNA TGTGCCATCAGTGAGGGAACAGGGGGCCTACCTCTCGGCACCTTC.